Listed below are T cell receptor beta chains from one sample, sequenced in a study of blood T cell repertoires in COVID-19. The repertoire was sequenced with immunoSEQ multiplex PCR; TCRdb's copy has only in-frame clones and lacks some. Among 65,000 to 75,000 clones listed, about 90% were seen once. Specimen: peripheral blood. Receptors were obtained from a human donor with active COVID-19. The donor label of this sample is uncertain. Both conserved end residues are part of each CDR3. The order of the fields is J gene, V gene, clone size, D gene, CDR3 protein, CDR3 DNA. D genes are given only for firm matches. Not all rows give a size; the values are once, few, many and, for expanded clones, a class.

TRBJ2-5	TRBV18	NA	NA	CASSPTRGGETQYF	TGTGCCAGCTCACCGACTAGGGGTGGGGAGACCCAGTACTTC
TRBJ2-6	TRBV2	NA	NA	CASSDQLLRGSGANVLTF	TGTGCCAGCAGTGACCAGCTTCTCAGAGGGTCTGGGGCCAACGTCCTGACTTTC
TRBJ2-7	TRBV7-2	once	TRBD1	CASSEQTGGSYEQYF	TGTGCCAGCAGCGAACAAACAGGGGGGTCCTACGAGCAGTACTTC
TRBJ2-7	TRBV27	NA	NA	CAHKPGGPYEQYF	TGTGCCCACAAGCCAGGAGGGCCCTACGAGCAGTACTTC
TRBJ2-7	TRBV6-6	NA	NA	CASSPRTASYEQYF	TGTGCCAGCAGCCCCAGGACAGCTTCCTACGAGCAGTACTTC
TRBJ2-1	TRBV4-2	NA	NA	CASSQGTYNEQFF	TGTGCCAGCAGCCAAGGGACATACAATGAGCAGTTCTTC
TRBJ1-2	TRBV19	NA	NA	CASSMNTGSPSNYGYTF	TGTGCCAGTAGTATGAACACAGGGTCCCCATCTAACTATGGCTACACCTTC
TRBJ1-5	TRBV5-1	NA	NA	CASSLTGDSNQPQHF	TGCGCCAGCAGCTTGACCGGGGATAGCAATCAGCCCCAGCATTTT
TRBJ2-2	TRBV28	NA	NA	CASSLRRAGTGELFF	TGTGCCAGCAGTTTACGGAGGGCCGGCACCGGGGAGCTGTTTTTT
TRBJ1-3	TRBV27	NA	NA	CASSLLTGSGNTIYF	TGTGCCAGCAGTCTACTAACAGGGTCCGGAAACACCATATATTTT
TRBJ1-5	TRBV19	NA	NA	CASTDGASQPQHF	TGTGCCAGTACCGATGGGGCGAGTCAGCCCCAGCATTTT
TRBJ1-2	TRBV24-1	NA	NA	CATSDFSGRGNYGYTF	TGTGCCACCAGTGATTTTAGTGGCCGCGGAAACTATGGCTACACCTTC